The present T cell receptor beta chain was sequenced within a study of neurological immune-mediated disorders. Time point denoted: longitudinal time-point 2. The cDNA was generated by 5'RACE with 10-nucleotide random UMIs. Via MiXCR, TCRdb re-called the 5' RACE reads, giving one row per CDR3 protein. Among under 100,000 distinct CDR3 sequences listed, roughly 13% were seen once. This CDR3 is built from 15 residues. Germline V gene sequence: CDR1 MNHNY, CDR2 SVGAGI (reference sequence). The V and J ends lost 5 bases and 4 bases respectively, with 17 bases between them. This clonotype was seen ten or more times.

This TCR was sampled from a female donor with HTLV-1-associated myelopathy (HAM/TSP). J is TRBJ1-1 and V is TRBV6-6; D might be TRBD1 (5 bases). Specimen: PBMCs. Written as DNA, the CDR3 is TGTGCCAGCAGTCCCCGGGGAGTGGGGGTCACTGAAGCTTTCTTT. Translating gives CASSPRGVGVTEAFF.